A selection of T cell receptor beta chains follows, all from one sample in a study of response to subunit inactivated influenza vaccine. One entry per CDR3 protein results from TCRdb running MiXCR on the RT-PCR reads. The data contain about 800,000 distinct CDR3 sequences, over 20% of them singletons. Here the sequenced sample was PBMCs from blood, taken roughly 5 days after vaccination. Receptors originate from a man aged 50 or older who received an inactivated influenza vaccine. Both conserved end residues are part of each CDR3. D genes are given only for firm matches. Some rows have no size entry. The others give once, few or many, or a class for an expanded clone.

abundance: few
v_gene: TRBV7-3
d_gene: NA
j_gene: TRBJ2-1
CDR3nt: TGTGCCAGCAGCCCCCGGGGGAAGCCCAAGGGTGAGCAGTTCTTC
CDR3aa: CASSPRGKPKGEQFF

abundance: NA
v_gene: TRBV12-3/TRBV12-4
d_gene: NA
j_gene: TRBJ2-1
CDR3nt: TGTGCCAGCAGCAGACGGGCTAGCTCCTACAATGAGCAGTTCTTC
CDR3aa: CASSRRASSYNEQFF

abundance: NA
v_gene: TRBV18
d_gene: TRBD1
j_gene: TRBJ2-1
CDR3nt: TGTGCCAGCTCCAACAGGGACAGGGGGCGGGAGCGCTACAATGAGCAGTTCTTC
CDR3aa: CASSNRDRGRERYNEQFF

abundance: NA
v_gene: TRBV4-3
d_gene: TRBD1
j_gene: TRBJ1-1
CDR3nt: TGCGCCAGCAGCCAAGTCGGGAGGACAGGGGGCACTGAAGCTTTCTTT
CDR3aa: CASSQVGRTGGTEAFF

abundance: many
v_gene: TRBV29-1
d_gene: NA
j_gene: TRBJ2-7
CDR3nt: TGCAGCGTTACCAGGGATTTCTCCTACGAGCAGTACTTC
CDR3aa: CSVTRDFSYEQYF

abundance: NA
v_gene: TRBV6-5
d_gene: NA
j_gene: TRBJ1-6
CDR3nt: TGTGCCAGCAGTTTCGGTACAGGAGATAATTCACCCCTCCACTTT
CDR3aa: CASSFGTGDNSPLHF

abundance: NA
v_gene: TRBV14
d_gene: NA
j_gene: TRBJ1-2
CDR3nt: TGTGCCAGCAGCCAAGGAGGCCGGCGGGGTGGCTACACCTTC
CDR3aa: CASSQGGRRGGYTF

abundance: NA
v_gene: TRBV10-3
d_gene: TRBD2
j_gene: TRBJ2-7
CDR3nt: TGTGCCATCACGGGACTAGCGGGATACGAGCAGTACTTC
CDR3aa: CAITGLAGYEQYF

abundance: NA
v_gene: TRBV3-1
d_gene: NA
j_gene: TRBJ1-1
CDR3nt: TGTGCCAGCAGCCTGCACGGGGGAATGAACACTGAAGCTTTCTTT
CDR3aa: CASSLHGGMNTEAFF

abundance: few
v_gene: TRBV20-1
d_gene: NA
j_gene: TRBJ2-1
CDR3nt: TGCAGTGCTAGGGGTAGGCGCGATGAGCAGTTCTTC
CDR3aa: CSARGRRDEQFF

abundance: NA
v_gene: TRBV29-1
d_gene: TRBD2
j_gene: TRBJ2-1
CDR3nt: TGCAGCGTCGGACTAGCCCCCTACAATGAGCAGTTCTTC
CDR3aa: CSVGLAPYNEQFF

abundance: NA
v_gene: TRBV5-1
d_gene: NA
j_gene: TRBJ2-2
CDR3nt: TGCGCCAGCAGCTTGTACGGTTCGAGACAACCTTACGGGGAGCTGTTTTTT
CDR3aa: CASSLYGSRQPYGELFF

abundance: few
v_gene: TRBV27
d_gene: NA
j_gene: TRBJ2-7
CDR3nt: TGTGCCAGCAGTTTACAGGACCCGTACTCCTACGAGCAGTACTTC
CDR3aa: CASSLQDPYSYEQYF

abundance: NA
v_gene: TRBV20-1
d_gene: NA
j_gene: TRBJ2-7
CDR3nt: TGCAGTGCTAGGCGGAGGACATCTTCCTACGAGCAGTACTTC
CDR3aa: CSARRRTSSYEQYF

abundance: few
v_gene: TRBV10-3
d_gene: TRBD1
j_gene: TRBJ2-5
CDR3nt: TGTGCCATCAGAGACGATGGACAGGGGGCTAAGACCCAGTACTTC
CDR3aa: CAIRDDGQGAKTQYF

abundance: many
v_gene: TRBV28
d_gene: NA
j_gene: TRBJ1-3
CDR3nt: TGTGCCAGCAGCTTAGTCGGAAACACCATATATTTT
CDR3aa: CASSLVGNTIYF

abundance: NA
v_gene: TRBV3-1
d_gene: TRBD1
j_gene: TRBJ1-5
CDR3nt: TGTGCCAGCAGCCAGAGACAGGGCGGTCAGCCCCAGCATTTT
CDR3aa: CASSQRQGGQPQHF

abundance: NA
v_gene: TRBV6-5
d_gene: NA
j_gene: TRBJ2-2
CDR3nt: TGTGCCAGCGTCAACGCATATGGGGAGCTGTTTTTT
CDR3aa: CASVNAYGELFF

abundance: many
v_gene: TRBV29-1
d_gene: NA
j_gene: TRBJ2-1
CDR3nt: TGCAGCGACAGAGCGGTCGGTGAGCAGTTCTTC
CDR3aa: CSDRAVGEQFF

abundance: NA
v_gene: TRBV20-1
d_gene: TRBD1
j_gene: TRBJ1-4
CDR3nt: TGCAGTGCTAATCCTCCCCTACAGGGGGCGAGAGAAAAACTGTTTTTT
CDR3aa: CSANPPLQGAREKLFF

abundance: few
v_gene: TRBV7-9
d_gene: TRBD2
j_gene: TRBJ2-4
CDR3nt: TGTGCCAGCAGCTTAGCGGGACTAGCGGGAGTCCGCATTCAGTACTTC
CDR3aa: CASSLAGLAGVRIQYF

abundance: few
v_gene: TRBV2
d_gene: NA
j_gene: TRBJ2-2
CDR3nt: TGTGCCAGCGGGCCGGGGAATACCGGGGAGCTGTTTTTT
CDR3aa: CASGPGNTGELFF

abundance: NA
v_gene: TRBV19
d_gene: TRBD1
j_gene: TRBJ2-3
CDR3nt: TGTGCCAGTAGTACCGGACAGGACACAGATACGCAGTATTTT
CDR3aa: CASSTGQDTDTQYF

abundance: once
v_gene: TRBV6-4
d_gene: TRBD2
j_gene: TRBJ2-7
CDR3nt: TGTGCCTACTACCTAGCGGGAGGGCCTCACCTCAACTCCTACGAGCAGTACTTC
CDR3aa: CAYYLAGGPHLNSYEQYF

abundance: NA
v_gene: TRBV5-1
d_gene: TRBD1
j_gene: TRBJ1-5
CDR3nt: TGCGCCAGCAGCTCCTCAGGGGGCAGCAATCAGCCCCAGCATTTT
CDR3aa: CASSSSGGSNQPQHF

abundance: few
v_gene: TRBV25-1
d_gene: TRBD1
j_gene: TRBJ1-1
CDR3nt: TGTGCCAGCCGAGGACAGGGCTACACTGAAGCTTTCTTT
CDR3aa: CASRGQGYTEAFF

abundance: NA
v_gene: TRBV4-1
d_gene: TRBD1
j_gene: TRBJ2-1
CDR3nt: TGCGCCAGCAGCCATGGTGGCGACCGACAGGGGCAGTTCTTC
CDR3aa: CASSHGGDRQGQFF

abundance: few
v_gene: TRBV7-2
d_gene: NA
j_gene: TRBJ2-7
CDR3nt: TGTGCCAGCAACAACCTTAACTACGACTACGAGCAGTACTTC
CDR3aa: CASNNLNYDYEQYF

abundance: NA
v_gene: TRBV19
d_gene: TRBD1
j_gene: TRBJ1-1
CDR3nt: TGTGCCAGTAGTAAAGGACAGGGGAGCACTGAAGCTTTCTTT
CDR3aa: CASSKGQGSTEAFF

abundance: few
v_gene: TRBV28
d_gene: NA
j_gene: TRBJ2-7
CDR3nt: TGTGCCAGCAGTTTATTCGCCAGGGGCACCTACGAGCAGTACTTC
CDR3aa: CASSLFARGTYEQYF

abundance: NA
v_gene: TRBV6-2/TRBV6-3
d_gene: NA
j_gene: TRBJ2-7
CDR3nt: TGTGCCAGCAGTTACGCCCGGGGATTTCAGGGCGGCGAGCAGTACTTC
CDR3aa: CASSYARGFQGGEQYF

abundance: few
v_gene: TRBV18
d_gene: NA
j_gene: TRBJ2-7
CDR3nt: TGTGCCAGCTCACCAGGGGCGCTCGTCGAGCAGTACTTC
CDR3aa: CASSPGALVEQYF

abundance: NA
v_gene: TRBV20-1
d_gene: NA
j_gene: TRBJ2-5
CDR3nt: TGCAGTGCTAGGCCGGGACTGGCTGTCCAAGAGACCCAGTACTTC
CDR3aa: CSARPGLAVQETQYF

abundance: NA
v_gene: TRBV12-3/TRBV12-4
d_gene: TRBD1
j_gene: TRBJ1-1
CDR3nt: TGTGCCAGCAGTTTAAGGGGGGTAGGGGGCCCGAACACTGAAGCTTTCTTT
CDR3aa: CASSLRGVGGPNTEAFF

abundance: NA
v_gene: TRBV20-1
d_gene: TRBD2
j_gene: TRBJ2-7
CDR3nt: TGCAGTGCTAGAGGTATTAGCGGGGCGGTTGTCGGTTACGAGCAGTACTTC
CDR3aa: CSARGISGAVVGYEQYF

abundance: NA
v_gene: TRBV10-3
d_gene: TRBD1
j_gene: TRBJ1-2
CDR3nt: TGTGCCATCAGTGAGTCGTGGGGACAGAACTATGGCTACACCTTC
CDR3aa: CAISESWGQNYGYTF

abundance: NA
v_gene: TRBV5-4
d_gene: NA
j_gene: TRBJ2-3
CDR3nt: TGTGCCAGCAGCTTGGACCCAGTTGTGGCGGATACGCAGTATTTT
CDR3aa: CASSLDPVVADTQYF

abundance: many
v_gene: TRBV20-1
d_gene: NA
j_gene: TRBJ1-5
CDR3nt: TGCAGTGCTAGATCGGGTTCTCAGCCCCAGCATTTT
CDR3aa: CSARSGSQPQHF

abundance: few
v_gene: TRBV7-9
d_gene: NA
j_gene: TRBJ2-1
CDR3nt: TGTGCCAGCAGCTTGGGGGAGGTATTCTGGAATGAGCAGTTCTTC
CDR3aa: CASSLGEVFWNEQFF

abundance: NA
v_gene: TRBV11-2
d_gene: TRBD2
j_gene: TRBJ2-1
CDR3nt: TGTGCCAGCAGCCCCGGACTAGAGGGGCGGGGAGAGCAGTTCTTC
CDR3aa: CASSPGLEGRGEQFF